The T cell receptor beta chain under discussion was sequenced for a study of CD8+CD57+ T cells in acquired aplastic anemia. Genomic DNA was employed as the template in profiling TCR beta VDJ and CDR3. Each CDR3 protein is one row after TCRdb ran MiXCR on the reads. This table has a few hundred thousand distinct CDR3 sequences, 82% appearing once. Germline V lookup: CDR1 SEHNR, CDR2 FQNEAQ (reference sequence). The CDR3 is 13 residues long, counting both termini. This clonotype was seen a single time. The CDR3 ends on some other residue instead of the conserved phenylalanine or tryptophan, so this is likely a read error. Because the CDR3's place on the DNA is in doubt, the DNA is left out and the CDR3 is given as listed by TCRdb. Individuals selected for sequencing had exhibited CD8+CD57+ cell expansion on flow cytometry.

The V gene is TRBV7-9, the J gene TRBJ2-1; the D call in the table, TRBD1, was not verified against the DNA. Material: sorted CD4+, CD8+, or CD8+CD57+ T cells (not recorded which) from PBMCs. The sequence was obtained from a human donor with aplastic anemia. The CDR3 sequence: CASSFGGIRGQFD.